These 8 T cell receptor beta chains came from one sample sequenced in a study of radiation and T cells in renal cell carcinoma. TCRdb's table, derived via immunoSEQ multiplex PCR, lists solely in-frame clones and lacks some. Here the sample spans around 60,000 clones, around 80% being singletons. Time point meaning: blood 2 weeks post-SBRT. Treatment indicated: 15 Gy SBRT to primary tumor, nephrectomy 4 weeks later. The sample in question was blood, obtained from a patient whose treatment included radiotherapy and nephrectomy. The receptors come from a man in his sixties with renal cell carcinoma.

The gene calls are TRBV30 and TRBJ2-7; D not resolved. The germline V gene has CDR1 GTSNPN and CDR2 SVGIG (reference sequence). V lost 7 bases, J lost 0 bases, and 10 bases lay in between. The CDR3 loop spans 12 amino acids. Here the CDR3 reads CAYTPSSYEQYF. The CDR3 bases are TGTGCCTACACGCCTAGCTCCTACGAGCAGTACTTC.

This chain links TRBV5-1 with TRBJ2-3; a weak D match, TRBD2 (6 bases). The CDR3 loop spans 15 amino acids. The V gene's germline CDR1 is SGHRS and CDR2 YFSETQ. The V end lost 1 base, the J end lost 6 bases, and 15 bases lay between the germline ends. CDR3 region: CASSLFQGGSDTQYF. As DNA, the CDR3 is TGCGCCAGCAGCTTGTTCCAGGGAGGCTCTGATACGCAGTATTTT. The full variable domain, in which reference TRBV5-1 and TRBJ2-3 provide the parts outside the CDR3, is KAGVTQTPRYLIKTRGQQVTLSCSPISGHRSVSWYQQTPGQGLQFLFEYFSETQRNKGNFPGRFSGRQFSNSRSEMNVSTLELGDSALYLCASSLFQGGSDTQYFGPGTRLTVL.

The J gene is TRBJ2-5, the V gene TRBV19; D gene unclear. The CDR3 is 13 residues long. Per the germline V gene, CDR1 is LNHDA and CDR2 is SQIVND (reference sequence). Trimming removed 2 bases at V and 2 bases at J, with 6 bases between. This CDR3 reads CASSINLQETQYF. In nucleotides, the CDR3 is TGTGCCAGTAGTATAAACCTACAAGAGACCCAGTACTTC.

This rearrangement joins TRBV19 to TRBJ1-2, with D unresolved. Germline lookup yields CDR1 LNHDA and CDR2 SQIVND (reference sequence). This CDR3 comprises 11 residues. V lost 7 bases and J 8 bases, leaving 11 bases between the germline ends. The CDR3, as DNA: TGTGCCAGTAATATGGGGTTCGGCTACACCTTC. Amino acids: CASNMGFGYTF.

The gene calls are TRBV2 and TRBJ2-3, with D possibly TRBD2 on 6 matching bases. Germline assignment: CDR1 SNHLY and CDR2 FYNNEI. The CDR3 totals 15 residues. The germline V and J ends were trimmed by 1 base and 6 bases, with 14 bases remaining between them. The CDR3 loop is CASSEGLGRVDTQYF. Here the CDR3 DNA reads TGTGCCAGCAGTGAAGGACTAGGACGAGTGGATACGCAGTATTTT. The variable domain in full, with the rest retrieved from reference TRBV2 and TRBJ2-3, is EPEVTQTPSHQVTQMGQEVILRCVPISNHLYFYWYRQILGQKVEFLVSFYNNEISEKSEIFDDQFSVERPDGSNFTLKIRSTKLEDSAMYFCASSEGLGRVDTQYFGPGTRLTVL.

As for this clone: Distinct nucleotide sequences in the sample also encode this CDR3. The CDR3 nucleotides read TGCGCCAGCAGCTCTGGGCAGGGATCCTACAATGAGCAGTTCTTC. It encodes CASSSGQGSYNEQFF. The J gene is TRBJ2-1, the V gene TRBV5-1; D possibly corresponds to TRBD1 (5 bases). Germline lookup yields CDR1 SGHRS and CDR2 YFSETQ. The CDR3 is 15 amino acids. Trimming cost V 3 bases and J 1 base, with 11 bases left between them.

V usage is TRBV7-2 and J usage is TRBJ2-5; D uncertain. V was clipped by 1 base and J by 4 bases, with 10 bases between them. The germline V gene has CDR1 SGHTA and CDR2 FQGNSA. The CDR3 spans 14 residues. The CDR3, as DNA: TGTGCCAGCAGCTTAGACAGCCTCCGAGAGACCCAGTACTTC. Its translation: CASSLDSLRETQYF.

Only one count was recorded for this clone. This chain uses TRBV21-1 with TRBJ1-3; the table's D call, TRBD1, has no DNA check behind it. TRBV21-1 is labeled a pseudogene. The length of the CDR3 is 18 residues. CDR3: CASSKGSGQGLFGNTIYF. CDR3 DNA: TGTGCCAGCAGCAAAGGCTCCGGACAGGGACTTTTTGGAAACACCATATATTTT.